This T cell receptor (beta chain) comes out of a study of blood T cells in healthy people across ages. Overall study context: Template switching caught about one barcoded beta molecule for each two T cells. Study findings and constraints: Relative to aged donors, long-lived donors carried more naive CD4+ cells and displayed higher diversity.

Isolation recovered at least 6.5 million PBMCs from every sample. PCR was performed a second time for about 7 to 11 cycles using a sample-barcoded 5' primer and a J-beta primer mix. TCRdb processed the 5' RACE reads anew with MiXCR; each CDR3 protein has one entry. There are roughly 650,000 distinct CDR3 sequences in the sample; approximately 30% occur only once, and less than 20% lies in the top ten. As concerns this clonotype: Its specificity is unknown.

CDR1 and CDR2 (germline): DFQATT, SNEGSKA (reference sequence). There are 14 residues in the CDR3. The V gene lost 4 bases and the J gene lost 5 bases, with 16 bases spanning the gap. The gene calls are TRBV20-1 and TRBJ2-3; TRBD1 might be the D (8 bases). Sequences were obtained from blood. This receptor was taken from a woman older than 75 in good health. The CDR3 region is CSATRTGRGDTQYF. CDR3 DNA sequence: TGCAGTGCTACTAGGACAGGGAGGGGAGATACGCAGTATTTT.